This T cell receptor (beta chain) originates from a study of Tregs in tolerant kidney transplant recipients. Unstimulated Tregs (CD4+CD25+CD127-) and CD4+CD25- non-Tregs were sorted from PBMCs. Turning to this clone: No antigen is known for it.

Trimming took off 3 bases at V and 0 bases at J, with 18 bases between the two ends. The V gene's germline CDR1 is LNHNV and CDR2 YYDKDF (reference sequence). The length of the CDR3 is 18 residues. Study-wide results and limits: Expanding Tregs on activated donor B cells appeared to best identify donor-specific TCRbeta clones. Biological reproducibility was not directly addressed, but technical replication error appeared minimal. Validation in larger populations is needed because few patients were studied.

TCRdb keeps only in-frame clones here, not all; method: immunoSEQ multiplex PCR. This table has about 15,000 clones, approximately 90% appearing once. What was sequenced was CD8+ T cells from blood. The receptor was isolated from a human donor in good health. The rearrangement joins TRBV15 to TRBJ2-4; D possibly matches TRBD1 or TRBD2 (6 bases each). CDR3 in amino acids: CATSRPGGKQGAKNIQYF. Here the CDR3 DNA reads TGTGCCACCAGCAGGCCCGGGGGTAAACAGGGAGCCAAAAACATTCAGTACTTC.